The 3 T cell receptor beta chains below all came from one sample that was sequenced in a study of OX40 agonist ivuxolimab in advanced cancers. TCRdb keeps only in-frame clones here, not all; method: immunoSEQ multiplex PCR. The sample includes 55,000 or so clones, approximately 91% of them seen just once. Source: CD4+ or CD8+ T cells sorted from blood, taken in a trial of the OX40 agonist ivuxolimab. The source of these receptors is an adult with an advanced solid tumor such as melanoma, head and neck, liver or kidney cancer.

The chain uses TRBV29-1 and TRBJ2-7; D not resolved. The germline gives CDR1 SQVTM, CDR2 ANQGSEA. The CDR3 sequence is 11 residues long. With 2 bases removed from V and 2 bases from J, the gap between germline ends came to 4 bases. The CDR3 loop is CSVEKAYEQYF. For the CDR3, the DNA is TGCAGCGTTGAAAAAGCCTACGAGCAGTACTTC.

The V call is TRBV5-1, the J call TRBJ2-1; TRBD1 or TRBD2 may be the D gene (7 bases each). The CDR3 totals 13 residues. The V and J ends lost 4 bases and 10 bases respectively, with 15 bases between them. Germline lookup yields CDR1 SGHRS and CDR2 YFSETQ. CDR3 in amino acids: CASSPRGGGEQFF. In nucleotides, the CDR3 is TGCGCCAGCAGCCCCAGGGGGGGAGGCGAGCAGTTCTTC.

V is TRBV19 and J is TRBJ2-7; 9 positions agree with TRBD1. V lost 5 bases to trimming and J lost 6 bases; unmatched junction nucleotides: 5. Germline CDR1 is LNHDA and CDR2 is SQIVND (reference sequence). The CDR3 sequence is 13 residues long. The CDR3 coding sequence is TGTGCCAGTAGTGGTCCGGGACAGGGCGAGCAGTACTTC. It translates to CASSGPGQGEQYF.